Below, 27 T cell receptor beta chains from the same sample are listed, as sequenced in a study of blood T cell repertoires in COVID-19. Clones were read by immunoSEQ multiplex PCR, and TCRdb kept only the in-frame ones, dropping some. The sample includes roughly 200,000 clones, around four fifths of them seen just once. Input material: peripheral blood. The receptor source for this set is a man aged 35-49 years with active or convalescent COVID-19.

V is TRBV3-1 (or the pseudogene TRBV3-2) and J is TRBJ2-7, with D perhaps TRBD2 (6 bases). This CDR3 region has 15 residues. CDR1 and CDR2 (germline): LGHDT, YNNKEL (reference sequence). Trimming pared 1 base from V and 4 bases from J, leaving 14 bases between. CDR3 DNA: TGTGCCAGCAGCCAAGCGCGGGGAAGCTATTACGAGCAGTACTTC. Its translation: CASSQARGSYYEQYF.

This rearrangement joins TRBV2 to TRBJ1-6; no clear D. V was pared by 2 bases and J by 9 bases, with 8 bases between. The germline CDR1 and CDR2 sequences are SNHLY and FYNNEI. The CDR3 has 13 amino acids. The CDR3 DNA reads as TGTGCCAGCAGTGAAACTCCGGGTTCACCCCTCCACTTT. Residues: CASSETPGSPLHF.

V is TRBV30 and J is TRBJ2-7, with a tentative D call TRBD1 (7 bases). Germline CDR1 is GTSNPN and CDR2 is SVGIG (reference sequence). V lost 0 bases and J 3 bases, leaving 21 bases between the germline ends. The CDR3 is 17 amino acids. The CDR3 loop is CAWSVRQGQGGGYEQYF. CDR3 DNA: TGTGCCTGGAGTGTTAGACAGGGACAAGGAGGGGGCTACGAGCAGTACTTC.

The J gene is TRBJ1-5, the V gene TRBV27, with TRBD1 matching 9 bases. Germline V gene sequence: CDR1 MNHEY, CDR2 SMNVEV (reference sequence). Losses at the gene ends were 5 bases for V and 2 bases for J; bases not matched to a gene: 13. CDR3 length equals 18 residues. DNA for the CDR3: TGTGCCAGCAGTCCAAAACCGGGACAGGGTAGCGGCAATCAGCCCCAGCATTTT. This gives the protein CASSPKPGQGSGNQPQHF.

The rearrangement uses TRBV7-8 and TRBJ1-1, with 8 positions matching TRBD1. CDR3 length: 15 residues. Per the germline V gene, CDR1 is SGHVS and CDR2 is FQNEAQ. V lost 6 bases, J lost 3 bases, and 9 bases stayed unmatched. The CDR3 here is CASSEEDRDDTEAFF. The DNA of the CDR3 is TGTGCCAGCAGTGAAGAGGACAGGGATGACACTGAAGCTTTCTTT.

There are a few counts of this clone. The chain carries TRBV28 and TRBJ2-2; D might be TRBD2 (7 bases). The CDR3 totals 13 residues. V shed 10 bases and J shed 6 bases, with 15 bases lying between them. CDR1 is MDHEN and CDR2 is SYDVKM in the germline V gene. The CDR3 bases are TGTGCCACCCATTTCGGGGGGCCCGGGGAGCTGTTTTTT. The encoded protein is CATHFGGPGELFF.

V usage is TRBV9 and J usage is TRBJ2-4; D perhaps matches TRBD1 (5 bases). Germline V lookup: CDR1 SGDLS, CDR2 YYNGEE. This CDR3 spans 15 amino acids. The V end lost 0 bases, the J end lost 6 bases, and 13 bases lay between the germline ends. The CDR3 bases are TGTGCCAGCAGCGTAGGGGTAGGGCAGGGAAACATTCAGTACTTC. This encodes CASSVGVGQGNIQYF. Full variable domain (remainder filled in from reference TRBV9 and TRBJ2-4): DSGVTQTPKHLITATGQRVTLRCSPRSGDLSVYWYQQSLDQGLQFLIQYYNGEERAKGNILERFSAQQFPDLHSELNLSSLELGDSALYFCASSVGVGQGNIQYFGAGTRLSVL.

CDR3 region: CASSFLRDKAFF. In nucleotides, the CDR3 is TGTGCCAGCAGCTTTCTCCGGGACAAAGCTTTCTTT. The chain uses TRBV11-2 and TRBJ1-1; tentatively, D is TRBD1 (6 bases). The germline V gene encodes CDR1 SGHAT and CDR2 FQNNGV. This CDR3 region has 12 residues. The V and J ends lost 3 bases and 9 bases respectively, with 11 bases between them.

A single count supports this clone. The V call is TRBV6-1, the J call TRBJ1-5; D is perhaps TRBD1 (5 bases). V lost 1 base, J lost 2 bases, and 9 bases lay in between. The V gene's germline CDR1 is MNHNS and CDR2 SASEGT. The CDR3 sequence is 15 residues long. The CDR3 DNA sequence: TGTGCCAGCAGTGAAGACTGGGGCCGCAATCAGCCCCAGCATTTT. Translation: CASSEDWGRNQPQHF.

V and J are TRBV30 and TRBJ2-7; TRBD2 aligns across 10 bases. The ends lost 3 bases at V and 7 bases at J; junction bases unmatched: 3. The CDR3 length is 12 residues. Germline V gives CDR1 GTSNPN, CDR2 SVGIG (reference sequence). Written as DNA, the CDR3 is TGTGCCTGGAGGAAACTAGCGGGGGAGCAGTACTTC. Its translation is CAWRKLAGEQYF.

The chain has TRBV3-1 (or the pseudogene TRBV3-2) and TRBJ2-3; the D gene is possibly TRBD2 (5 bases). Trimming shortened V by 4 bases and J by 1 base, and 9 bases separated the two germline ends. Per germline, CDR1 LGHDT and CDR2 YNNKEL (reference sequence). The CDR3 has 14 residues. CDR3 DNA: TGTGCCAGCAGCCCGGACTTGGGCACAGATACGCAGTATTTT. Translation: CASSPDLGTDTQYF.

This clone was counted only a few times. The chain employs TRBV19 and TRBJ1-4, with 8 bases aligning to TRBD1. Looked up from germline, CDR1 is LNHDA and CDR2 is SQIVND (reference sequence). The V and J ends lost 5 bases and 5 bases, in that order; junction bases with no gene match: 7. The length of the CDR3 is 15 residues. The CDR3 spells CASSAWTGSNEKLFF. The CDR3 bases are TGTGCCAGTAGTGCCTGGACAGGGTCGAATGAAAAACTGTTTTTT.

The rearrangement links TRBV11-2 to TRBJ1-1; 8 nucleotides agree with TRBD1. Germline CDR1 SGHAT, CDR2 FQNNGV. The CDR3 extends over 14 amino acids. The V gene end was trimmed by 4 bases and the J gene end by 4 bases; junction bases not matched to a gene: 5. The CDR3 sequence is CASSSRTGTTEAFF. CDR3 bases: TGTGCCAGCAGCTCCCGGACAGGGACCACTGAAGCTTTCTTT.

This clone was seen many times. J is TRBJ2-2 and V is TRBV29-1, with D possibly TRBD2 on 6 matching bases. The V end lost 7 bases, the J end lost 13 bases, and 19 bases lay between the germline ends. Germline-derived CDR1 and CDR2 are SQVTM and ANQGSEA. The length of the CDR3 is 12 residues. Written as DNA, the CDR3 is TGCAGCGCTGGGACTGGCGATGTTGGGCTGTTTTTT. This gives the protein CSAGTGDVGLFF.

As regards this clone: Compared with germline, one end of the junction differs, possibly owing to a read error. The CDR3 protein is CAWDLQGAAINF. In DNA, the CDR3 is TGTGCCTGGGATTTACAGGGGGCGGCCATAAACTTC. J is TRBJ2-7 and V is TRBV30, with TRBD1 matching over 9 bases. This CDR3 is built from 12 residues. CDR1 and CDR2 (germline): GTSNPN, SVGIG (reference sequence).

This clone was counted only a few times. The V and J genes are TRBV27 and TRBJ1-1, with 9 bases matching TRBD1. V lost 5 bases, J lost 2 bases, and 3 bases stayed unmatched. The CDR3 runs to 14 residues. Germline loops: CDR1 MNHEY, CDR2 SMNVEV (reference sequence). The CDR3 sequence: CASSLTGGNTEAFF. The CDR3 region has the DNA TGTGCCAGCAGTCTGACAGGGGGTAACACTGAAGCTTTCTTT.

The gene calls are TRBV15 and TRBJ2-1; D is unclear. Looked up from germline, CDR1 is LNHNV and CDR2 is YYDKDF (reference sequence). V was trimmed by 2 bases and J by 8 bases, leaving 13 bases between them. This CDR3 has 14 residues. This CDR3 is CATSRLQASDEQFF. In nucleotides, the CDR3 is TGTGCCACCAGCAGATTGCAGGCTTCCGATGAGCAGTTCTTC.

This chain uses TRBV19 with TRBJ1-5; 11 bases match TRBD1. This CDR3 spans 16 amino acids. Germline loops: CDR1 LNHDA, CDR2 SQIVND (reference sequence). The ends lost 4 bases at V and 5 bases at J; junction bases unmatched: 7. DNA of the CDR3: TGTGCCAGTAGTACCCGGACAGGGGGCCGTGATCAGCCCCAGCATTTT. Translation gives CASSTRTGGRDQPQHF.

The chain joins TRBV10-3 to TRBJ1-4; D is possibly TRBD1 (6 bases). This CDR3 region has 14 residues. V was trimmed by 7 bases and J by 4 bases, leaving 13 bases between them. The germline gives CDR1 ENHRY, CDR2 SYGVKD. The CDR3 nucleotides read TGTGCCATCAAGGGGGAGGGAAATAATGAAAAACTGTTTTTT. As protein: CAIKGEGNNEKLFF.

CDR3 sequence: CASSLGLFYNEQFF. In DNA form, the CDR3 reads TGTGCCAGCAGCTTAGGACTCTTCTACAATGAGCAGTTCTTC. The V call is TRBV5-8, the J call TRBJ2-1; D might be TRBD2 (5 bases). Germline loops: CDR1 SGHTS, CDR2 YDEGEE. This CDR3 is built from 14 residues. V lost 2 bases to trimming and J lost 3 bases, with 9 bases between them. Looking up the rest from reference TRBV5-8 and TRBJ2-1 gives the full variable domain: EAGVTQSPTHLIKTRGQQATLRCSPISGHTSVYWYQQALGLGLQFLLWYDEGEERNRGNFPPRFSGRQFPNYSSELNVNALELEDSALYLCASSLGLFYNEQFFGPGTRLTVL.

The chain has TRBV12-3 or TRBV12-4 and TRBJ2-5; D gene unclear. V was shortened by 1 base and J by 5 bases, with 8 bases between the two germline ends. CDR3 length: 13 residues. In nucleotides, the CDR3 is TGTGCCAGCAGTTTAGAAAGAGCTGAGACCCAGTACTTC. Protein: CASSLERAETQYF.

The rearrangement links TRBV4-1 to TRBJ2-3, with TRBD1 identical over 8 bases. The CDR3 length is 14 residues. CDR1 is MGHRA, CDR2 YSYEKL, per germline. The junction had 6 bases not matched to a gene; V was cut back by 4 bases and J by 6 bases. The CDR3 region is CASSPPTGADTQYF. The CDR3, as DNA: TGCGCCAGCAGCCCACCGACAGGGGCCGATACGCAGTATTTT.

The J gene is TRBJ2-7, the V gene TRBV14; D is uncertain. The germline V gene encodes CDR1 SGHDN and CDR2 FVKESK. V was cut by 1 base and J by 6 bases, with 7 bases left in between. The CDR3 loop spans 12 amino acids. CDR3 bases: TGTGCCAGCAGCCAAGGCCCAGGCGAGCAGTACTTC. This sequence encodes CASSQGPGEQYF.

The chain couples TRBV29-1 to TRBJ2-2, with 8 bases identical to TRBD2. The CDR3 sequence is 15 residues long. V lost 4 bases, J lost 7 bases, and 11 bases stayed unmatched. CDR1 SQVTM and CDR2 ANQGSEA come from the germline V gene. CDR3 coding DNA: TGCAGCGTTGGGTTGTTCGGGAGGGCCGGCGGGGAGCTGTTTTTT. Translated, it gives CSVGLFGRAGGELFF.

The rearrangement joins TRBV6-5 to TRBJ2-7; D is ambiguous. The CDR3 contains 13 residues. Germline loops: CDR1 MNHEY, CDR2 SVGAGI. The V end was cut by 7 bases, the J end by 6 bases, with 16 bases between. In DNA form, the CDR3 reads TGTGCCAGCATTCCCATATTTGGCTTCGAGCAGTACTTC. Translating gives CASIPIFGFEQYF.

This sequence joins TRBV24-1 and TRBJ2-7, with D possibly being TRBD1 (7 bases). The CDR3 consists of 14 residues. Trimming removed 5 bases from V and 0 bases from J, with 10 bases in between. Germline CDR1 and CDR2: KGHDR and SFDVKD. The CDR3 nucleotides read TGTGCCACCAGTGGCGGGGACAGCTCCTACGAGCAGTACTTC. Its protein is CATSGGDSSYEQYF.

The V gene is TRBV7-9, the J gene TRBJ2-7, with a tentative D call TRBD2 (7 bases). Germline V CDR1 and CDR2: SEHNR, FQNEAQ (reference sequence). Trimming left V 6 bases short and J 5 bases short, with 11 bases between. CDR3 length: 12 residues. For the CDR3, the DNA is TGTGCCAGCAGACGCGGGGGCCACGAGCAGTACTTC. This gives the protein CASRRGGHEQYF.